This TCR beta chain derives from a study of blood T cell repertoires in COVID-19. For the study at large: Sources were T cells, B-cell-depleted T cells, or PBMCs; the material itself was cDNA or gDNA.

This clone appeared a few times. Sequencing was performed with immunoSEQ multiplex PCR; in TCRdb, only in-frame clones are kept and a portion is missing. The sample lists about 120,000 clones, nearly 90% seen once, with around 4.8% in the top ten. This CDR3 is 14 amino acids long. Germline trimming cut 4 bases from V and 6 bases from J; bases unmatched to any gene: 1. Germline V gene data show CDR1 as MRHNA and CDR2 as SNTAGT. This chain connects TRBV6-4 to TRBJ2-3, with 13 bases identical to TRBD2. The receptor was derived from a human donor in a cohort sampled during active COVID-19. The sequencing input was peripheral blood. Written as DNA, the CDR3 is TGTGCCAGCAGTGGGACTAGCGGGAGCGATACGCAGTATTTT. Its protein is CASSGTSGSDTQYF.